One sample yielded the 30 T cell receptor beta chains listed below, sequenced in a study of cytomegalovirus exposure and HLA in healthy donors. The PCR was carried out with 60 Vbeta primers and 13 Jbeta primers. The protocol was immunoSEQ multiplex PCR, while the TCRdb copy is restricted to in-frame clones and leaves out a portion. The sample holds roughly 96,000 clones, 65% to 75% seen once. The specimen sequenced was PBMCs. The receptors were gathered from a female donor in good health and CMV-seropositive.

The V and J genes are TRBV9 and TRBJ2-6; tentatively, D is TRBD2 (6 bases). The germline gives CDR1 SGDLS, CDR2 YYNGEE. Trimming pared 0 bases from V and 13 bases from J, leaving 14 bases between. The CDR3 has 14 amino acids. CDR3 nucleotide sequence: TGTGCCAGCAGCGTAGAGCAGGAGGGCCTGGTCCTGACTTTC. Residues: CASSVEQEGLVLTF.

Regarding this clone: At one end the junction does not follow the germline gene, possibly because of a read error. This rearrangement joins TRBV6-5 to TRBJ2-5, with 9 bases that match TRBD2. Germline loops: CDR1 MNHEY, CDR2 SVGAGI. The length of the CDR3 is 13 residues. CDR3 sequence reads: CASSLGLAGKRHF. Here the CDR3 DNA reads TGTGCCAGCAGTCTTGGGCTAGCGGGAAAAAGGCACTTC.

The chain employs TRBV30 and TRBJ2-5; 8 bases align to TRBD1. Germline CDR1 is GTSNPN and CDR2 is SVGIG (reference sequence). J was trimmed by 5 bases and V by 3 bases; bases with no gene match: 8. The CDR3 runs 14 residues. This CDR3 is CAWSLGTGWETQYF. The CDR3 region has the DNA TGTGCCTGGAGCCTCGGGACAGGTTGGGAGACCCAGTACTTC.

The chain links TRBV5-1 to TRBJ2-5; weak D call: TRBD2 (5 bases). This CDR3 is built from 13 residues. Germline CDR1 is SGHRS and CDR2 is YFSETQ. Trimming took off 2 bases at V and 2 bases at J, with 7 bases between the two ends. This CDR3 reads CASSLRGQETQYF. For the CDR3, the DNA is TGCGCCAGCAGCTTACGCGGGCAAGAGACCCAGTACTTC.

Details on this clone: The DNA is omitted, as the CDR3 cannot be located on it reliably, and the CDR3 follows TCRdb's listing. This rearrangement joins TRBV5-8 to TRBJ1-1; TRBD1 is the table's D call and was not checked against the DNA. The germline gives CDR1 SGHTS, CDR2 YDEGEE. The CDR3 is 12 amino acids in total, end residues counted. CDR3 loop: CASSWGTGTPFF.

The gene calls are TRBV19 and TRBJ2-1, with D possibly being TRBD1 (6 bases). V lost 6 bases to trimming and J lost 15 bases, with 18 bases between them. Germline CDR1 reads LNHDA; CDR2 reads SQIVND (reference sequence). The CDR3 contains 12 residues. The CDR3 loop is CASRRTGKRAFF. For the CDR3, the DNA is TGTGCCAGTAGGAGAACAGGGAAAAGGGCGTTCTTC.

This sequence joins TRBV5-1 and TRBJ2-1; TRBD2 matches at 9 bases. The CDR3 sequence is 15 residues long. V dropped 5 bases and J dropped 3; count of bases not matched to a gene: 6. Germline CDR1 reads SGHRS; CDR2 reads YFSETQ. CDR3 amino acids: CASRASGDFYNEQFF. Here the CDR3 DNA reads TGCGCCAGCAGGGCTAGCGGGGACTTCTACAATGAGCAGTTCTTC.

The chain uses TRBV28 and TRBJ1-5; a possible D gene is TRBD1 (5 bases). V lost 5 bases and J 4 bases, leaving 18 bases between the germline ends. The V gene's germline CDR1 is MDHEN and CDR2 SYDVKM. The length of the CDR3 is 16 residues. The CDR3 DNA reads as TGTGCCAGCAGTCTCCTAACCGGGGCGGGAAATCAGCCCCAGCATTTT. Amino acid sequence: CASSLLTGAGNQPQHF. The whole variable domain, filled in from reference TRBV28 and TRBJ1-5, reads DVKVTQSSRYLVKRTGEKVFLECVQDMDHENMFWYRQDPGLGLRLIYFSYDVKMKEKGDIPEGYSVSREKKERFSLILESASTNQTSMYLCASSLLTGAGNQPQHFGDGTRLSIL.

The chain joins TRBV21-1 to TRBJ1-2. TRBV21-1 is reported as a pseudogene. This CDR3 contains 11 residues. The CDR3 loop reads CARGAGYGYTF. CDR3 nucleotide sequence: TGTGCGCGGGGGGCTGGCTATGGCTACACCTTC.

Only a few counts were recorded for this clone. The chain employs TRBV6-1 and TRBJ2-3, with D unclear. The germline CDR1 and CDR2 sequences are MNHNS and SASEGT. Trimming took off 6 bases at V and 3 bases at J, with 7 bases between the two ends. The CDR3 totals 12 residues. CDR3 sequence: CASSIVTDTQYF. CDR3 coding DNA: TGTGCCAGCAGCATAGTAACAGATACGCAGTATTTT.

The gene calls are TRBV18 and TRBJ1-4; 7 bases fit TRBD1. Germline CDR1 is KGHSH and CDR2 is LQKENI. J gave up 4 bases and V 3 bases, and 2 bases lay outside the gene matches. CDR3 size: 14 residues. The chain's CDR3 is CASSPGTVNEKLFF. The CDR3 DNA is TGTGCCAGCTCACCCGGGACAGTTAATGAAAAACTGTTTTTT.

A few counts support this clone. The DNA for the CDR3 is TGTGCCAGCAGCCAAGAACCTGAGCGGACCCAGTTCTTC. It translates to CASSQEPERTQFF. The chain combines TRBV4-2 with TRBJ2-1; TRBD2 is a possible D gene (5 bases). Between the trimmed V and J ends, which lost 0 bases and 13 bases, there was a span of 13 bases. The germline V gene encodes CDR1 LGHNA and CDR2 YNFKEQ. CDR3 length: 13 amino acids.

A few counts support this clone. The chain recombines TRBV2 with TRBJ2-7; 8 bases fit TRBD1. Per the germline V gene, CDR1 is SNHLY and CDR2 is FYNNEI. The junction had 3 bases not matched to a gene; V was cut back by 5 bases and J by 3 bases. CDR3 length: 13 amino acids. CDR3 DNA sequence: TGTGCCAGCAGTACAGGGGGACGCTACGAGCAGTACTTC. Protein product: CASSTGGRYEQYF.

The chain links TRBV7-2 to TRBJ2-5; a possible D gene is TRBD1 (5 bases). The germline CDR1 and CDR2 sequences are SGHTA and FQGNSA. V lost 3 bases and J 5 bases, leaving 13 bases between the germline ends. The CDR3 loop spans 14 amino acids. CDR3 amino acids: CASSLGRVTETQYF. In DNA form, the CDR3 reads TGTGCCAGCAGCTTGGGCAGGGTAACGGAGACCCAGTACTTC.

V usage is TRBV5-6 and J usage is TRBJ2-7; possible D gene TRBD2, 5 bases. Germline V gene sequence: CDR1 SGHDT, CDR2 YYEEEE. Trimming took off 2 bases at V and 6 bases at J, with 12 bases between the two ends. This CDR3 is built from 13 residues. CDR3 nucleotide sequence: TGTGCCAGCAGCTTCCCAGGACGGGGCGAGCAGTACTTC. Encoded protein: CASSFPGRGEQYF.

V and J are TRBV5-4 and TRBJ1-5, with D maybe TRBD1 (5 bases). This CDR3 region has 15 residues. The germline V gene has CDR1 SGHNT and CDR2 YYREEE (reference sequence). V shed 3 bases and J shed 6 bases, with 16 bases lying between them. The CDR3 here is CASSSGGGLGQPQHF. In DNA, the CDR3 is TGTGCCAGCAGCTCGGGTGGGGGGTTGGGTCAGCCCCAGCATTTT. The full variable domain, rest sourced from reference TRBV5-4 and TRBJ1-5, is ETGVTQSPTHLIKTRGQQVTLRCSSQSGHNTVSWYQQALGQGPQFIFQYYREEENGRGNFPPRFSGLQFPNYSSELNVNALELDDSALYLCASSSGGGLGQPQHFGDGTRLSIL.

The V and J genes are TRBV27 and TRBJ2-5, with D perhaps matching TRBD1 (6 bases). The CDR3 contains 13 residues. V dropped 1 base and J dropped 6 bases, with 9 bases sitting between them. In germline, CDR1 is MNHEY, CDR2 SMNVEV (reference sequence). CDR3 bases: TGTGCCAGCAGTTTATATCAGGGGAAGACCCAGTACTTC. Its protein product is CASSLYQGKTQYF.

The rearrangement uses TRBV4-2 and TRBJ2-5; tentative D call: TRBD1 (5 bases). The CDR3 runs to 15 residues. The germline CDR1 and CDR2 sequences are LGHNA and YNFKEQ. V lost 1 base and J 2 bases, leaving 11 bases between the germline ends. CDR3 DNA sequence: TGTGCCAGCAGCCAAGTGTGGGGCAATCAAGAGACCCAGTACTTC. Residues: CASSQVWGNQETQYF.

This CDR3 reads CASSQDSPSVDGYTF. The CDR3 nucleotides are TGCGCCAGCAGCCAGGACAGCCCGTCTGTAGACGGCTACACCTTC. The rearrangement links TRBV5-1 to TRBJ1-2, with D tentatively TRBD1 (6 bases). V dropped 4 bases and J dropped 8 bases, with 21 bases sitting between them. This CDR3 contains 15 residues. Germline CDR1 and CDR2: SGHRS and YFSETQ.

The V gene is TRBV6-5, the J gene TRBJ2-7; D might be TRBD2 (5 bases). Germline CDR1 reads MNHEY; CDR2 reads SVGAGI. The CDR3 totals 14 residues. Between the trimmed V and J ends, which lost 6 bases and 2 bases, there was a span of 14 bases. The CDR3 nucleotides are TGTGCCAGCAGCCCTTCGACGGGAACCTACGAGCAGTACTTC. Its translation is CASSPSTGTYEQYF.

This clone was found a few times. V gene TRBV2 combines with J gene TRBJ2-3; D not certain. This CDR3 has 13 amino acids. With 7 bases removed from V and 4 bases from J, the gap between germline ends came to 12 bases. Germline-derived CDR1 and CDR2 are SNHLY and FYNNEI. CDR3 loop: CASTALAADTQYF. CDR3 DNA: TGTGCCAGCACGGCCCTCGCGGCAGATACGCAGTATTTT.

This clone was observed a few times. The rearrangement joins TRBV6-1 to TRBJ2-1; 7 nucleotides match TRBD2. This CDR3 is built from 14 residues. Trimming took 0 bases from V and 7 from J; bases not matched to a gene: 3. The V gene's germline CDR1 is MNHNS and CDR2 SASEGT. The CDR3 here is CASSEAGGPNEQFF. The CDR3 coding sequence is TGTGCCAGCAGTGAAGCGGGAGGGCCTAATGAGCAGTTCTTC.

Written as DNA, the CDR3 is TGTGCCAGCAGCCCGTGGCGGAGAATCACTAGCACAGATACGCAGTATTTT. Translated, it gives CASSPWRRITSTDTQYF. The gene calls are TRBV7-8 and TRBJ2-3; D uncertain. V lost 5 bases, J lost 0 bases, and 18 bases lay in between. The CDR3 loop spans 17 amino acids. CDR1 and CDR2 (germline): SGHVS, FQNEAQ.

The gene calls are TRBV28 and TRBJ2-5, with D possibly being TRBD2 (5 bases). The germline gives CDR1 MDHEN, CDR2 SYDVKM. V shed 5 bases and J shed 4 bases, with 14 bases lying between them. CDR3 length equals 14 residues. The DNA for the CDR3 is TGTGCCAGCAGTCCGGACTGGTTCGGAGAGACCCAGTACTTC. Protein product: CASSPDWFGETQYF.

The V gene is TRBV4-2, the J gene TRBJ2-2, with D unclear. Trimming removed 1 base at V and 0 bases at J, with 6 bases between. The CDR3 contains 15 residues. Germline V gene sequence: CDR1 LGHNA, CDR2 YNFKEQ. In DNA, the CDR3 is TGTGCCAGCAGCCAAGCCGTCGCGAACACCGGGGAGCTGTTTTTT. It specifies CASSQAVANTGELFF.

This clone came up a few times. The V gene is TRBV27, the J gene TRBJ2-1; TRBD2 aligns across 12 bases. V shed 0 bases, J shed 9 bases, and the junction held 3 bases outside the gene matches. This CDR3 is built from 15 residues. The V gene's germline CDR1 is MNHEY and CDR2 SMNVEV (reference sequence). The CDR3 nucleotides are TGTGCCAGCAGTTTATCGTCTAGCGGGGGGGCTGAGCAGTTCTTC. It yields the protein CASSLSSSGGAEQFF.

This clone was detected a few times. The chain couples TRBV7-8 to TRBJ2-1; 10 nucleotides agree with TRBD2. Germline V gives CDR1 SGHVS, CDR2 FQNEAQ. V gave up 1 base and J gave up 4 bases; unmatched junction bases: 1. The CDR3 runs to 15 residues. This CDR3 reads CASSLGSGGYNEQFF. The DNA of the CDR3 is TGTGCCAGCAGCTTAGGTAGCGGGGGGTACAATGAGCAGTTCTTC.

The genes are TRBV4-1 and TRBJ2-5; D is unresolved. The CDR3 is made up of 13 amino acids. V lost 4 bases and J 2 bases, leaving 8 bases between the germline ends. Looked up from germline, CDR1 is MGHRA and CDR2 is YSYEKL. The DNA of the CDR3 is TGCGCCAGCAGCCGGAGAGAGCAAGAGACCCAGTACTTC. Its protein product is CASSRREQETQYF.

The chain couples TRBV10-2 to TRBJ2-5, with 8 bases identical to TRBD1. Germline-derived CDR1 and CDR2 are WSHSY and SAAADI. Trimming took 5 bases from V and 1 from J; bases not matched to a gene: 3. This CDR3 has 14 amino acids. CDR3 nucleotide sequence: TGCGCCAGCAGTAGGACAGGGCTCCAAGAGACCCAGTACTTC. Its protein product is CASSRTGLQETQYF.

The CDR3 DNA sequence: TGTGCCAGTAGACCGACAGGGGATAACTATGGCTACACCTTC. As protein: CASRPTGDNYGYTF. The chain joins TRBV19 to TRBJ1-2; 8 bases align to TRBD1. The CDR3 is made up of 14 amino acids. Trimming cost V 6 bases and J 1 base; bases outside gene matches: 4. CDR1 LNHDA and CDR2 SQIVND come from the germline V gene (reference sequence).